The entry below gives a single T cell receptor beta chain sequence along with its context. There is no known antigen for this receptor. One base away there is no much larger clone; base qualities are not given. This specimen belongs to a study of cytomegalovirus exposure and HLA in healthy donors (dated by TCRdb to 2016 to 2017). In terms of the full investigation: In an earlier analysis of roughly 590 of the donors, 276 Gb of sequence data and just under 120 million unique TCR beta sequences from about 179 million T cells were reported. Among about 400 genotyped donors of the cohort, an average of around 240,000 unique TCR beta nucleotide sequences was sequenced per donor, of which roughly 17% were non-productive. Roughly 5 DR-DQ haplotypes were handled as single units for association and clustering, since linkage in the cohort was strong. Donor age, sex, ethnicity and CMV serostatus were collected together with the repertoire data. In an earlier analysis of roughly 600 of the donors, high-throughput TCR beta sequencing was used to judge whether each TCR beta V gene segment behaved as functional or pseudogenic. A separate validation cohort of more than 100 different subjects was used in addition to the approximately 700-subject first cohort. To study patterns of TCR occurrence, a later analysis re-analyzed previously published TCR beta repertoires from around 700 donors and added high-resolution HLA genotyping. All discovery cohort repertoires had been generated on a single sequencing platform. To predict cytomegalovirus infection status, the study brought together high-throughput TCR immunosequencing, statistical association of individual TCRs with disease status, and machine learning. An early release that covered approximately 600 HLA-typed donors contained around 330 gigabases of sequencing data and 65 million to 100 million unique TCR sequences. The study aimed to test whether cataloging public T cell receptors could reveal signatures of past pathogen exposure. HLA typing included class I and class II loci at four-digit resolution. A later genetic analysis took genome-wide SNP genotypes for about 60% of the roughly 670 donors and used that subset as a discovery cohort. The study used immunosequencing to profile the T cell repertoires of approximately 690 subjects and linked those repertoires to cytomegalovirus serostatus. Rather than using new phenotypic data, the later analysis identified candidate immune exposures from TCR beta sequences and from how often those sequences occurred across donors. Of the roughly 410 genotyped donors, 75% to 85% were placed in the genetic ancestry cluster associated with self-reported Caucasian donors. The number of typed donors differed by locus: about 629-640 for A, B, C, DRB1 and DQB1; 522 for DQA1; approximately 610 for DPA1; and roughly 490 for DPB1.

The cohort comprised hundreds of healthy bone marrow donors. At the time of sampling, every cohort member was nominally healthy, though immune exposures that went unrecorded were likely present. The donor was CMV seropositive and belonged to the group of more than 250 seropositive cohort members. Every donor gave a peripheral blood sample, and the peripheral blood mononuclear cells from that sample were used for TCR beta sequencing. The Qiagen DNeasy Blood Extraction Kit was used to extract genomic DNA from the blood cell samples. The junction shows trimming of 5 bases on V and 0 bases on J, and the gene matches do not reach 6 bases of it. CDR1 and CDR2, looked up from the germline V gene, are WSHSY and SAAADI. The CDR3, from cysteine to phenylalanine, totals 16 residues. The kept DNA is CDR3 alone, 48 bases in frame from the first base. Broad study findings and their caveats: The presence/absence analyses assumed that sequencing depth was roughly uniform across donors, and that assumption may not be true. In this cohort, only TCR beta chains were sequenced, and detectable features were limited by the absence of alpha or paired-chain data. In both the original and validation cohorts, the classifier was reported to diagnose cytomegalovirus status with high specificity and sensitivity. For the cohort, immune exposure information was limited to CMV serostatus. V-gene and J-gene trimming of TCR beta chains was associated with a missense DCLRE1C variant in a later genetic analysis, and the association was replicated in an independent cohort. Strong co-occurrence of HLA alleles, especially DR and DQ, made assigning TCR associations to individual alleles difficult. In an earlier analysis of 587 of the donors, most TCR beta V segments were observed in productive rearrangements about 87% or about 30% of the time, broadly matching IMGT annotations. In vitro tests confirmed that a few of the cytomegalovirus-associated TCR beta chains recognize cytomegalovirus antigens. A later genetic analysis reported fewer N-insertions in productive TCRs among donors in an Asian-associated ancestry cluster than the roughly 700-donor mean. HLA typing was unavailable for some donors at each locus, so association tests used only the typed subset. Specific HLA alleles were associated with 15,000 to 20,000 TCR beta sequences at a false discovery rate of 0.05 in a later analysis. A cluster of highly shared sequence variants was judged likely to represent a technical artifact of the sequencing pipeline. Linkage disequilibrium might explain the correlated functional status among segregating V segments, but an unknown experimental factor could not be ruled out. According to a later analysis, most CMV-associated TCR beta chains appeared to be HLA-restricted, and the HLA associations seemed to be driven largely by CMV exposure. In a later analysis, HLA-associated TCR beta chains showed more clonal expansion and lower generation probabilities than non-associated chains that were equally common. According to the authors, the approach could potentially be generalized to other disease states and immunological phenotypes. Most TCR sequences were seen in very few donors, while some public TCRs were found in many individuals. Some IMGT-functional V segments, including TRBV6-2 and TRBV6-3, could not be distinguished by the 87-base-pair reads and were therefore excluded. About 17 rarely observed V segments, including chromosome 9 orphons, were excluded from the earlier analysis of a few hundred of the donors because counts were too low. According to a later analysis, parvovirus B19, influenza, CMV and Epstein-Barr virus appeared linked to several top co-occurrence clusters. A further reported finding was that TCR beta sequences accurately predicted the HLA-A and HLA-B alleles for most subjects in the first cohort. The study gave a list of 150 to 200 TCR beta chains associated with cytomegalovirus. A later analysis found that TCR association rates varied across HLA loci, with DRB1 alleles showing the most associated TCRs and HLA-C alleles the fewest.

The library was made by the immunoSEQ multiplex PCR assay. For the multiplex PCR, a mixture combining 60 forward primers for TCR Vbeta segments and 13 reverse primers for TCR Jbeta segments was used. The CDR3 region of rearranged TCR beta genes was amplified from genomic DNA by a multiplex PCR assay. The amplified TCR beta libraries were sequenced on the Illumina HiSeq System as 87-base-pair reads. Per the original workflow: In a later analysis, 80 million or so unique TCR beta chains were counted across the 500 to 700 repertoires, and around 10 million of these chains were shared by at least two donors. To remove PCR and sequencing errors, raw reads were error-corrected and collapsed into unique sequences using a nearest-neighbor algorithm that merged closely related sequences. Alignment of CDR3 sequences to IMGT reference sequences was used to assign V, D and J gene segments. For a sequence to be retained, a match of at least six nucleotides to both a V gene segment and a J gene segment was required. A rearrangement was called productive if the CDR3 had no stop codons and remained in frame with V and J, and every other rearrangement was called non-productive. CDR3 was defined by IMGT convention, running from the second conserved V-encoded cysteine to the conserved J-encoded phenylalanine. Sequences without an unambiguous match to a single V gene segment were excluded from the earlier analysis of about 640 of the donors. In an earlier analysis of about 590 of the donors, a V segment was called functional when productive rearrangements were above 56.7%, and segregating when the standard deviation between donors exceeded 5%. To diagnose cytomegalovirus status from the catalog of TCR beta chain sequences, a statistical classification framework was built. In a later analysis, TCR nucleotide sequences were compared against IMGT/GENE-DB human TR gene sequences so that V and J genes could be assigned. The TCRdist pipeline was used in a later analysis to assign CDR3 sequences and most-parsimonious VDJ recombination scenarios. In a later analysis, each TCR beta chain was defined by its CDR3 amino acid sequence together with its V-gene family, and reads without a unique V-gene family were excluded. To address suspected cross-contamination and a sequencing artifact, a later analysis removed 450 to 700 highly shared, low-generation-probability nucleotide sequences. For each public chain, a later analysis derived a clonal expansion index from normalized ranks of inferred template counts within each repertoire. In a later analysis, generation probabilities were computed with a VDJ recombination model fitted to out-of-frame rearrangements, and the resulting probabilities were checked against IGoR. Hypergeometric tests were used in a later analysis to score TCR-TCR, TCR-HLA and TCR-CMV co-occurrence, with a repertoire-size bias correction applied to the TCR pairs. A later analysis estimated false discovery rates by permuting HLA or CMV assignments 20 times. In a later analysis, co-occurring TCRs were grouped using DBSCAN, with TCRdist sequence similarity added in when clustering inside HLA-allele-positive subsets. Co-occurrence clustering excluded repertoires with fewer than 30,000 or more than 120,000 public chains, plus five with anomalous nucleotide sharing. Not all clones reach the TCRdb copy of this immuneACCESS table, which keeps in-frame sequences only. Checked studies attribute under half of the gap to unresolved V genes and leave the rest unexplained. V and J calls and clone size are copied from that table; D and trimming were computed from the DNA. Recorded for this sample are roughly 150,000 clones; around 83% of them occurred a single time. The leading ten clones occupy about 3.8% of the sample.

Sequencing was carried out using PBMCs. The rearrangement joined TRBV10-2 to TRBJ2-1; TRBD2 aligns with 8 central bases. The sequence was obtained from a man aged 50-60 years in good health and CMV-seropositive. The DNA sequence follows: TGCGCCAGCAGTTCCGCCCTAGCGGGCTCCTACAATGAGCAGTTCTTC. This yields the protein CASSSALAGSYNEQFF.